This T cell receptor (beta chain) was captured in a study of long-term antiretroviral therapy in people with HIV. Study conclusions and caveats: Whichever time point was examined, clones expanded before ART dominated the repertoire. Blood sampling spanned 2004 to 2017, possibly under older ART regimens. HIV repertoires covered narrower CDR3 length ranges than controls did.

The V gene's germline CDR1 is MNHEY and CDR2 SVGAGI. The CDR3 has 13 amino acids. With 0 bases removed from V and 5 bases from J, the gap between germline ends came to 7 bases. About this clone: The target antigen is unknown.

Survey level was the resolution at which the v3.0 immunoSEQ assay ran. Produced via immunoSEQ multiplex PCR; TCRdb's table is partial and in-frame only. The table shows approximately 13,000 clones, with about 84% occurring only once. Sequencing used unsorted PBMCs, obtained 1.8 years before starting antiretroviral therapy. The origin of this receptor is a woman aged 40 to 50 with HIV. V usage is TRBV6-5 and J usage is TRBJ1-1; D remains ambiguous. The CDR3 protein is CASSYSRRTEAFF. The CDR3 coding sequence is TGTGCCAGCAGTTACTCTCGCCGGACTGAAGCTTTCTTT.